A selection of T cell receptor beta chains follows, all from one sample in a study of CD8 T cells in ankylosing spondylitis. TCRdb re-called the 5' RACE reads through MiXCR, storing one row per CDR3 protein. The repertoire holds around 450,000 distinct CDR3 sequences, with 25% to 30% as singletons. Sequenced sample: blood, either unsorted or a sorted T cell fraction (not recorded which). Source of these receptors: a male donor with ankylosing spondylitis. Both conserved end residues are trimmed from each CDR3.

j_gene	v_gene	CDR3aa
TRBJ2-5	TRBV12-3/TRBV12-4	ASSLAETQY
TRBJ1-5	TRBV10-1	ASRKRVTGEPQH
TRBJ1-1	TRBV5-1	ASSILPTGGSEAF
TRBJ2-1	TRBV20-1	SASFLAGGDEQF
TRBJ2-5	TRBV27	ASSLSWGAGETQY
TRBJ2-5	TRBV7-2	ASSLDGMVETQY
TRBJ2-5	TRBV12-3/TRBV12-4	ASGSSGAGDETQY
TRBJ2-7	TRBV7-8	ASSLAIDYEQY
TRBJ1-1	TRBV7-9	ASSLSGFRTEAF
TRBJ2-3	TRBV9	ASSVGPTGGTDTQY
TRBJ2-1	TRBV11-2	ASSLESGRFGEF
TRBJ1-2	TRBV7-2	ASSLVQGAAGYT
TRBJ1-1	TRBV3-1	ASTQAGGNTEAF
TRBJ2-2	TRBV7-9	ASSLSGDTGELF
TRBJ2-7	TRBV29-1	SARKGGEVYEQY
TRBJ1-2	TRBV20-1	SATKTNYGYT
TRBJ2-1	TRBV7-2	ASSPTSGTYGEQF
TRBJ1-3	TRBV7-8	ASSLLRTDSGNTIY
TRBJ2-4	TRBV15	ATSRDRGAQGKNIQY
TRBJ2-1	TRBV20-1	SARDERTSSYNEQF
TRBJ2-5	TRBV5-1	ASSSFYLGRQTQY
TRBJ2-1	TRBV7-7	ASSLLAGPTFEQF
TRBJ2-1	TRBV24-1	ATSHPLGTGDEQF
TRBJ2-1	TRBV7-9	ASSLSGTRGKF
TRBJ2-3	TRBV5-1	ASSLERAGGDTQY
TRBJ2-1	TRBV12-3/TRBV12-4	ASSPRGVRGNEQF
TRBJ1-3	TRBV7-9	ASSLDYGQGINTIY
TRBJ2-3	TRBV29-1	SVDSASTDTQY
TRBJ2-1	TRBV24-1	ATSDPRTSGRAKF
TRBJ1-2	TRBV20-1	SAINRGGTSNYGYT
TRBJ1-5	TRBV15	ATSRDWQGAGGTQPQH
TRBJ2-3	TRBV7-2	ASSLAVGRGLSADTQY
TRBJ2-7	TRBV5-1	ASSFQAGVVSYEQY
TRBJ2-2	TRBV10-1	ATTPGTGELF
TRBJ2-5	TRBV20-1	SARDTQGSRETQY
TRBJ2-1	TRBV5-1	ASSLDTGGNEQF
TRBJ1-5	TRBV19	ASSIGWGGNQPQH
TRBJ2-1	TRBV20-1	SARSRTSGKDYNEQF
TRBJ1-2	TRBV7-9	ASSRPDREGYGYT
TRBJ2-1	TRBV29-1	SVEARGSYNEQF
TRBJ1-1	TRBV15	ATSRATDGDTEAF
TRBJ2-1	TRBV6-1	ASSAAGGNGYNEQF
TRBJ2-5	TRBV11-2	ASSLGDLLREDQETQY
TRBJ2-7	TRBV20-1	SARGGVAYEQY
TRBJ2-2	TRBV7-9	ASRPHVTGELF
TRBJ1-1	TRBV20-1	SARVGTANTEAF
TRBJ2-7	TRBV21-1	ASSKSWGASYEQY
TRBJ2-7	TRBV18	ASSPSGGDGEQY
TRBJ2-1	TRBV10-1	ASSWTSGSVYNEQF
TRBJ2-3	TRBV7-8	ASSLVGGAALRDTQY
TRBJ2-1	TRBV24-1	ATSDPGTSGRTEQF
TRBJ2-3	TRBV5-1	ASSLAGASTDTQY
TRBJ2-1	TRBV7-8	ASSLVPGVSDNEQF
TRBJ2-3	TRBV7-2	ASSLRPSGSTQY
TRBJ2-2	TRBV5-1	ASSAPMGTGELF